The source of this TCR beta chain is a study of blood T cell repertoires in COVID-19. Original data processing: Amplification with reference gene primers provided the estimates of nucleated cell counts. Method: immunoSEQ multiplex PCR; TCRdb's copy keeps in-frame clones and lacks some. The DNA gave D and trimming, while V, J and clone size come from that table. The table has about 290,000 clones, roughly 89% seen once; the top ten hold approximately 4.2%. The source material was peripheral blood. The sequence derives from a man in his forties with acute or convalescent COVID-19.

CDR3 in amino acids: CASSHLPGQGHSGANVLTF. The CDR3 DNA follows: TGCGCCAGCAGCCACCTCCCGGGACAGGGACACTCTGGGGCCAACGTCCTGACTTTC. The genes are TRBV4-1 and TRBJ2-6; TRBD1 aligns across 9 bases. Germline V lookup: CDR1 MGHRA, CDR2 YSYEKL. This CDR3 is built from 19 residues. Trimming removed 3 bases from V and 0 bases from J; junction bases left unmatched: 9.